Sequencing of this T cell receptor (beta chain) was carried out in a study of cytomegalovirus exposure and HLA in healthy donors. The study, taken as a whole, reports: For cytomegalovirus status, the classifier reportedly gave diagnoses with high specificity and sensitivity.

Remarks on this clone: What it recognizes is unknown.

The CDR3 sequence is 16 residues long. V dropped 4 bases and J dropped 1 base, with 15 bases sitting between them. The germline V gene encodes CDR1 PRHDT and CDR2 FYEKMQ (reference sequence). The PCR made use of 60 Vbeta and 13 Jbeta primers. The repertoire was sequenced with immunoSEQ multiplex PCR; TCRdb's copy has only in-frame clones and lacks some. The data hold around 150,000 clones, with roughly 78% observed a single time. V usage is TRBV13 and J usage is TRBJ2-3; no clear D. Sequencing was done on a sample of PBMCs. This clonotype originated in a man in his forties in good health and CMV-seropositive. CDR3 nucleotide sequence: TGTGCCAGCAGCTCAAGGCTGGGCGTCCGCACAGATACGCAGTATTTT. This codes for CASSSRLGVRTDTQYF.